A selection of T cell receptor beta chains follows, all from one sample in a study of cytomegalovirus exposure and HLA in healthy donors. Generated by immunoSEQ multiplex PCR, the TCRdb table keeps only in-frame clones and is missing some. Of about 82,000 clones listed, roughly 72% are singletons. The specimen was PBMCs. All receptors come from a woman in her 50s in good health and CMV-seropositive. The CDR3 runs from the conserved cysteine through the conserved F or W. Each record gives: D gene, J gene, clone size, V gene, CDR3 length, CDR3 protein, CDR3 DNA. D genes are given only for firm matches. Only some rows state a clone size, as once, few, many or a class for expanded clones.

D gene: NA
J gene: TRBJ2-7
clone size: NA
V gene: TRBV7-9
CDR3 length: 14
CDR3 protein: CASSLSRDNYEQYF
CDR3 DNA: TGTGCCAGCAGCTTAAGCAGGGACAACTACGAGCAGTACTTC

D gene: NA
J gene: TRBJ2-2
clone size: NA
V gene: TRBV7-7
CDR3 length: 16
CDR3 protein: CASSPVYQTNTGELFF
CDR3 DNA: TGTGCTAGCAGCCCCGTATATCAGACAAACACCGGGGAGCTGTTTTTT

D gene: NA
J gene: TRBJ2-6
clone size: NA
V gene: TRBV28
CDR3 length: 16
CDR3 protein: CASTGQPFSGANVLTF
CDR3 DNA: TGTGCCAGCACGGGACAACCCTTCTCTGGGGCCAACGTCCTGACTTTC

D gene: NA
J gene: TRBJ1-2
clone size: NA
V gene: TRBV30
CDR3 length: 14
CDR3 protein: CAWSVTGTGYGYTF
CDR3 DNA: TGTGCCTGGAGTGTAACCGGCACAGGTTATGGCTACACCTTC

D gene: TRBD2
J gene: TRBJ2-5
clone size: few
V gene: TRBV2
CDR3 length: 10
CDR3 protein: CASGGGTQYF
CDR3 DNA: TGTGCCAGCGGGGGGGGGACCCAGTACTTC

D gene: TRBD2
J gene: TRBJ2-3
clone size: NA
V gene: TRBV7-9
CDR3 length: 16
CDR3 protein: CASSFTIAGGSDTQYF
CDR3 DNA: TGTGCCAGCAGCTTTACAATAGCGGGAGGGTCAGATACGCAGTATTTT

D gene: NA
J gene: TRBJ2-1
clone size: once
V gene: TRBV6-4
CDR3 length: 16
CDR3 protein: CASSDSLANSYNEQFF
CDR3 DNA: TGTGCCAGCAGTGACAGTCTAGCCAACTCCTACAATGAGCAGTTCTTC

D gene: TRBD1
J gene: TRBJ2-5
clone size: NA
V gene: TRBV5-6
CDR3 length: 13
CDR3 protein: CASSWGTEETQYF
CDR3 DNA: TGTGCCAGCAGCTGGGGGACAGAAGAGACCCAGTACTTC

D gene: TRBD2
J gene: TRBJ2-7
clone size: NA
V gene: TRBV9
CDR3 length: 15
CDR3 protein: CASSVGLAGVSEQYF
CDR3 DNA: TGTGCCAGCAGCGTAGGACTAGCGGGAGTCTCCGAGCAGTACTTC

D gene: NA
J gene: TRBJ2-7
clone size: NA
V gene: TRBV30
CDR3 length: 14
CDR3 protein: CAWSVQGYSYEQYF
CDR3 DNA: TGTGCCTGGAGTGTACAGGGCTACTCCTACGAGCAGTACTTC

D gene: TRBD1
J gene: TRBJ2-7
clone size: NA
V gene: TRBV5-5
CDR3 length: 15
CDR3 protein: CASMRGGGGTYEQYF
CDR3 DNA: TGTGCCAGCATGAGAGGGGGCGGTGGGACCTACGAGCAGTACTTC

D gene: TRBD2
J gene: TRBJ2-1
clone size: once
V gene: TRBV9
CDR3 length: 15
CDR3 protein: CASSVVTGGEGEQFF
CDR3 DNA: TGTGCCAGCAGCGTAGTTACGGGAGGGGAGGGTGAGCAGTTCTTC

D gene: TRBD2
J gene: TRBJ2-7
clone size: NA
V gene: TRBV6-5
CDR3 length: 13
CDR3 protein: CASSGTSGYEQYF
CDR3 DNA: TGTGCCAGCAGCGGGACTAGCGGTTACGAGCAGTACTTC

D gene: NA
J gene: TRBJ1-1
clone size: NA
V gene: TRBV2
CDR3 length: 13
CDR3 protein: CASSGERNTEAFF
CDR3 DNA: TGTGCCAGCAGTGGAGAAAGGAACACTGAAGCTTTCTTT

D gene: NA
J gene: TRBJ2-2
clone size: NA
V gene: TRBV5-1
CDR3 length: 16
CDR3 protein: CASSLNTGWSTGELFF
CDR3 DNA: TGCGCCAGCAGCTTGAATACAGGGTGGAGCACCGGGGAGCTGTTTTTT

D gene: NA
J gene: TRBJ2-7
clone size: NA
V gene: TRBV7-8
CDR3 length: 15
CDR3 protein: CASSGRQAGIDEQYF
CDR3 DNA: TGTGCCAGCAGCGGGCGGCAGGCGGGTATAGACGAGCAGTACTTC

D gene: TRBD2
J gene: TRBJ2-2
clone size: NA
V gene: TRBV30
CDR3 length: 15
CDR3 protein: CAYPLAGGTTGELFF
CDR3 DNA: TGTGCCTACCCACTAGCGGGAGGAACCACCGGGGAGCTGTTTTTT

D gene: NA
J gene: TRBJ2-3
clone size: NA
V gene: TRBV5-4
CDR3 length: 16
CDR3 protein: CASSVVGRPGGDTQYF
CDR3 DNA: TGTGCCAGCAGCGTAGTGGGACGGCCAGGGGGGGATACGCAGTATTTT

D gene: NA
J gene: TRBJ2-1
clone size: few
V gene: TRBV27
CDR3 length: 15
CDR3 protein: CASSLSWRGYNEQFF
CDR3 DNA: TGTGCCAGCAGTTTATCTTGGCGGGGCTACAATGAGCAGTTCTTC

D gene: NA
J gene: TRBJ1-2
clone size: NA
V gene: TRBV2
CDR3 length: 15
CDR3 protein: CASSVGSQGVYGYSF
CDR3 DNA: TGTGCCAGCAGTGTAGGCAGCCAAGGGGTCTATGGCTACTCCTTC